The clone carrying this T cell receptor beta chain was seen a few times. The data derive from a study of blood T cells in healthy people across ages. At least 7 million PBMCs were isolated per sample. A J-beta primer mix and a sample-barcoded 5' primer were used in a second PCR of about 7 to 12 cycles. MiXCR, applied by TCRdb to the 5' RACE reads, yields one record per CDR3 protein. Among roughly 1.5 million distinct CDR3 sequences listed, 40% to 45% were seen once. The germline V gene encodes CDR1 SGHTA and CDR2 FQGNSA. Trimming removed 6 bases at V and 2 bases at J, with 17 bases between. The CDR3 is made up of 16 amino acids.

Sequenced sample: blood. This TCR was recovered from a woman under 30 in good health. This rearrangement joins TRBV7-2 to TRBJ2-1; TRBD2 is a possible D gene (6 bases). The CDR3 spells CASRDGDAGPYNEQFF. DNA for the CDR3: TGTGCCAGCAGGGATGGCGACGCGGGACCCTACAATGAGCAGTTCTTC.